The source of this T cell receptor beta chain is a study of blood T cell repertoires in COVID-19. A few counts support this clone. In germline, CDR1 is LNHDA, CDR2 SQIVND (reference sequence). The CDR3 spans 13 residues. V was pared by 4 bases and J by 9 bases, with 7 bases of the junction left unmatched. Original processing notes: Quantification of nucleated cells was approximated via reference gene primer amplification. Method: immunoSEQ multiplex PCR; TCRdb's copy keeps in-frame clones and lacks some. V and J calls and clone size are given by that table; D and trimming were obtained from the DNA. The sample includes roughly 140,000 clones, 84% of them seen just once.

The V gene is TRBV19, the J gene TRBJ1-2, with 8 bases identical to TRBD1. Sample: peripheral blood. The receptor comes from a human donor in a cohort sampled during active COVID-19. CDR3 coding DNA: TGTGCCAGTAGTAGCAGGACAGGGAATCGCTACACCTTC. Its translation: CASSSRTGNRYTF.